This T cell receptor (beta chain) comes out of a study of cytomegalovirus exposure and HLA in healthy donors. General study results and limits: Earlier analysis looked at TCR beta V segments, and most were productive about 87% or about 30% of the time. It was taken for granted in presence/absence analyses that sequencing depth across donors was roughly uniform. Accurate predictions that matched the HLA-A and HLA-B alleles of most subjects were reportedly made from TCR beta sequences.

Concerning this clone itself: Its antigen remains unidentified.

The PCR used 60 Vbeta and 13 Jbeta primers. Original handling: The authors later counted roughly 76 million unique TCR beta chains, roughly 10 million of them shared. Produced via immunoSEQ multiplex PCR; TCRdb's table is partial and in-frame only. That table supplies the V and J calls and clone size; D and trimming were determined from the DNA. The table lists over 120,000 clones, roughly 71% of them singletons, with over 6% in the top ten. Germline loops: CDR1 LNHNV, CDR2 YYDKDF (reference sequence). CDR3 length: 13 residues. V gave up 9 bases and J gave up 1 base, with 10 bases separating them. The chain carries TRBV15 and TRBJ1-5; tentative D call: TRBD1 (6 bases). This TCR was recovered from a man aged 30 to 45 in good health and CMV-seronegative. Sequencing was carried out using PBMCs. CDR3 nucleotide sequence: TGTGCCACTAACAGGGCAAGCAATCAGCCCCAGCATTTT. It yields the protein CATNRASNQPQHF.